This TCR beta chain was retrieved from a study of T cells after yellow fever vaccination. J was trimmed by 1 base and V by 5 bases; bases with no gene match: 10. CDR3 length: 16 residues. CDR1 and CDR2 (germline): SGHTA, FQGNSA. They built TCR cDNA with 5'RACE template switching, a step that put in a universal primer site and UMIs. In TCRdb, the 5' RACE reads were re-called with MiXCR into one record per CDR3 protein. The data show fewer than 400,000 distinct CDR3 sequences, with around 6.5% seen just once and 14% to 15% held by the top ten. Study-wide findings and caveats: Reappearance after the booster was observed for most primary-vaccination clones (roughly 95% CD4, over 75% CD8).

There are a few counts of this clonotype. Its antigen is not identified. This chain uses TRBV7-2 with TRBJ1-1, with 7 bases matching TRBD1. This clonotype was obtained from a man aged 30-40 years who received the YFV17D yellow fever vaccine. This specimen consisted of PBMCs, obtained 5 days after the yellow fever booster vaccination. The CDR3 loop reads CASSPGGGLRNTEAFF. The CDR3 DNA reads TGTGCCAGCAGCCCAGGGGGAGGCTTACGGAACACTGAAGCTTTCTTT. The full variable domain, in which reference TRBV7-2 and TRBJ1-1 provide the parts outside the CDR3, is GAGVSQSPSNKVTEKGKDVELRCDPISGHTALYWYRQSLGQGLEFLIYFQGNSAPDKSGLPSDRFSAERTGGSVSTLTIQRTQQEDSAVYLCASSPGGGLRNTEAFFGQGTRLTVV.